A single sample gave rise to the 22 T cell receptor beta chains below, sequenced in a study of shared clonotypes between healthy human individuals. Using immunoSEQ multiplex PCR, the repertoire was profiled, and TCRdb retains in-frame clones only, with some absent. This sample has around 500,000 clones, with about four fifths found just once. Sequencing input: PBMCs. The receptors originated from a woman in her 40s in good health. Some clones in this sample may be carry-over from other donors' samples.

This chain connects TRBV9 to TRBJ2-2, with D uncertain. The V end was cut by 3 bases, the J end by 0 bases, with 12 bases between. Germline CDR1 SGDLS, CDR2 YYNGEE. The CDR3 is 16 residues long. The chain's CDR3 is CASSAFSGSNTGELFF. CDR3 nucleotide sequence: TGTGCCAGCAGCGCATTCTCAGGTTCGAACACCGGGGAGCTGTTTTTT.

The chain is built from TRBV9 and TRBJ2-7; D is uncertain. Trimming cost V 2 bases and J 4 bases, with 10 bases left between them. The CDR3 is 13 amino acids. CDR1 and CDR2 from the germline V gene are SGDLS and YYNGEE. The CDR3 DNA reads TGTGCCAGCAGCGTCGGCATTGGATACGAGCAGTACTTC. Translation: CASSVGIGYEQYF. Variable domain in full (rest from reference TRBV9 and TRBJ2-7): DSGVTQTPKHLITATGQRVTLRCSPRSGDLSVYWYQQSLDQGLQFLIQYYNGEERAKGNILERFSAQQFPDLHSELNLSSLELGDSALYFCASSVGIGYEQYFGPGTRLTVT.

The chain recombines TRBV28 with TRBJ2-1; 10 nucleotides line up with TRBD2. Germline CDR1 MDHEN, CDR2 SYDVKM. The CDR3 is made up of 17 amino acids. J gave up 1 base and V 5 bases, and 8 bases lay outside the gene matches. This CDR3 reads CASSPGGSGRSYNEQFF. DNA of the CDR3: TGTGCCAGCAGTCCCGGGGGTAGCGGGAGGTCCTACAATGAGCAGTTCTTC.

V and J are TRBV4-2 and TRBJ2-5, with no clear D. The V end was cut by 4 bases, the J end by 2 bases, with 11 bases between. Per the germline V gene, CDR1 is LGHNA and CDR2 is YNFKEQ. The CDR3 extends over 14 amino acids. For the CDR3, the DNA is TGTGCCAGCAGCCCCTGGACCGGTCAAGAGACCCAGTACTTC. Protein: CASSPWTGQETQYF.

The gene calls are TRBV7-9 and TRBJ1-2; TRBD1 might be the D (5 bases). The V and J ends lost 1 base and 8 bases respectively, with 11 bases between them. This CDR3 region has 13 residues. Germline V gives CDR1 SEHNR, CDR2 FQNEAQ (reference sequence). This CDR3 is CASSLGGARGYTF. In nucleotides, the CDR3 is TGTGCCAGCAGCTTAGGGGGCGCGCGGGGCTACACCTTC.

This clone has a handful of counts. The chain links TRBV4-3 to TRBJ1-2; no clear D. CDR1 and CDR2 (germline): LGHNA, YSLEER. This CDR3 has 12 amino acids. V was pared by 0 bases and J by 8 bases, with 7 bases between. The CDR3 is CASSQEKGGYTF. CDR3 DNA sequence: TGCGCCAGCAGCCAAGAAAAAGGAGGCTACACCTTC.

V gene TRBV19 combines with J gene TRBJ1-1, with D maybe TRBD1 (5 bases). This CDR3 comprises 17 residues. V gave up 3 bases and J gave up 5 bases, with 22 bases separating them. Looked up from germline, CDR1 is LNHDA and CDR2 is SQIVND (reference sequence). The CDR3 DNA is TGTGCCAGTAGTATTGGCAGGGCGCTGGGACTATGGACTGAAGCTTTCTTT. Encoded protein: CASSIGRALGLWTEAFF. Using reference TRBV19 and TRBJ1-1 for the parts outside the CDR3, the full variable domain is DGGITQSPKYLFRKEGQNVTLSCEQNLNHDAMYWYRQDPGQGLRLIYYSQIVNDFQKGDIAEGYSVSREKKESFPLTVTSAQKNPTAFYLCASSIGRALGLWTEAFFGQGTRLTVV.

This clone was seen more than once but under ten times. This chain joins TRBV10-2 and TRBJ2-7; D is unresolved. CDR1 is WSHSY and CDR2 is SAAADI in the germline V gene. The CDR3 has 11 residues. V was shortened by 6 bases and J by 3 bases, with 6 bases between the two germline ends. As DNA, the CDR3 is TGCGCCAGCAGCCCCAGCTACGAGCAGTACTTC. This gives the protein CASSPSYEQYF.

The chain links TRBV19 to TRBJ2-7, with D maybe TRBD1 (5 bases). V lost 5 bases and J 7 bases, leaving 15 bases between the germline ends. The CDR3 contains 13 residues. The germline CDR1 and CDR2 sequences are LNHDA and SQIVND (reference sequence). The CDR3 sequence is CASSVTVSGEQYF. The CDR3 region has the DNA TGTGCCAGTAGTGTGACAGTATCCGGGGAGCAGTACTTC.

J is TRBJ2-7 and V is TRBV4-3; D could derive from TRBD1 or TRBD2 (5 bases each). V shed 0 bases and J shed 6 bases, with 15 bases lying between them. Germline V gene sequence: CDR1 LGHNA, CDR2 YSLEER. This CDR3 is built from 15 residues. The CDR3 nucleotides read TGCGCCAGCAGCCAAGATAGTCAGGGTCGGGGCGAGCAGTACTTC. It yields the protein CASSQDSQGRGEQYF.

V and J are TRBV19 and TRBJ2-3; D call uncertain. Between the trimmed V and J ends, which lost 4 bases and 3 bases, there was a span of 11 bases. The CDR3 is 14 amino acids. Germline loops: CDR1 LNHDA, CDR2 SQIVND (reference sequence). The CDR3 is CASSKTYKTDTQYF. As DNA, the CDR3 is TGTGCCAGTAGTAAGACATATAAGACAGATACGCAGTATTTT. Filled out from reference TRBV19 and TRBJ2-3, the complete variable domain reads DGGITQSPKYLFRKEGQNVTLSCEQNLNHDAMYWYRQDPGQGLRLIYYSQIVNDFQKGDIAEGYSVSREKKESFPLTVTSAQKNPTAFYLCASSKTYKTDTQYFGPGTRLTVL.

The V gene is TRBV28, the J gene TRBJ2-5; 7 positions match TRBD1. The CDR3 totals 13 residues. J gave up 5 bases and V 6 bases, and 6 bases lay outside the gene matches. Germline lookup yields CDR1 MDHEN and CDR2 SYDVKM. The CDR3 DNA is TGTGCCAGCAGCCCTGACAGGGTGGAGACCCAGTACTTC. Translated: CASSPDRVETQYF.

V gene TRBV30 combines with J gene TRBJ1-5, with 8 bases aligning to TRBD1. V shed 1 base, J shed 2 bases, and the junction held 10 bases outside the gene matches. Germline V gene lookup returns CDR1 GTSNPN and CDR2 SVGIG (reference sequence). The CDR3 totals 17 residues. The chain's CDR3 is CAWSDGQGEYGNQPQHF. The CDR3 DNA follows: TGTGCCTGGAGTGACGGACAGGGAGAGTATGGCAATCAGCCCCAGCATTTT.

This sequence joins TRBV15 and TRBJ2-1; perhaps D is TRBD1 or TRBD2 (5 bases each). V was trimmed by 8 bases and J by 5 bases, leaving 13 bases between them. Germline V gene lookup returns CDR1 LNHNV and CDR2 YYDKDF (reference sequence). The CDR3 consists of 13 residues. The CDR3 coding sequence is TGTGCCACCGCCCCGGGACCCAACAATGAGCAGTTCTTC. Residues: CATAPGPNNEQFF.

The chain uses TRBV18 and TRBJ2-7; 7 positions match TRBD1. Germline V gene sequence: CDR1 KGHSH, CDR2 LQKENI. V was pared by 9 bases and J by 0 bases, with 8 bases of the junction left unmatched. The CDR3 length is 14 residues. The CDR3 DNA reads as TGTGCCAGTTCAATAGGGGGCTCCTCCTACGAGCAGTACTTC. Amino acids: CASSIGGSSYEQYF.

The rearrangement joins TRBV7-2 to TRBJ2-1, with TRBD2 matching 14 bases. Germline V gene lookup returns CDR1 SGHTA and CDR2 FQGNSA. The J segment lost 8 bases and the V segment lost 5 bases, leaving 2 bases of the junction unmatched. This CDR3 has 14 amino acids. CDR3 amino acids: CASSRTSGRHEQFF. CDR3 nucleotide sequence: TGTGCCAGCAGCCGGACTAGCGGGAGGCATGAGCAGTTCTTC.

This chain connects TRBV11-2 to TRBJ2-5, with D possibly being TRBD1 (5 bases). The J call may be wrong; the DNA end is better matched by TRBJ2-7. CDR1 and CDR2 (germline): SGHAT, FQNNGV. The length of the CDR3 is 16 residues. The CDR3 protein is CASSLDWSATAYEQYF. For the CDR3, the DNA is TGTGCCAGCAGCTTAGATTGGAGTGCGACAGCCTACGAGCAGTACTTC.

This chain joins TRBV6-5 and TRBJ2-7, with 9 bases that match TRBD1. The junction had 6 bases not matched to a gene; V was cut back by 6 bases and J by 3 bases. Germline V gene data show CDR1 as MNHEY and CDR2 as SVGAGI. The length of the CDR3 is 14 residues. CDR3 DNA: TGTGCCAGCAGGCCCGGGACAGGGTTCTACGAGCAGTACTTC. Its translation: CASRPGTGFYEQYF.

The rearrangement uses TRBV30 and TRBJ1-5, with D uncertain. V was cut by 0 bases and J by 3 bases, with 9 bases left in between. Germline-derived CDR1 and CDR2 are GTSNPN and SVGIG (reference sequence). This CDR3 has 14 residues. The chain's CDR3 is CAWSVDNPNQPQHF. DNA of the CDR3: TGTGCCTGGAGTGTTGACAACCCCAATCAGCCCCAGCATTTT.

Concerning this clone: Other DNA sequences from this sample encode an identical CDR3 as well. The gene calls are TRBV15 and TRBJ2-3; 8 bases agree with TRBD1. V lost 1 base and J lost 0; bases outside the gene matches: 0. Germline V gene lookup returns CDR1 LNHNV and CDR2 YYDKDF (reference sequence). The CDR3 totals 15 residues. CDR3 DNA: TGTGCCACCAGCAGAGGACAGGGGAGCACAGATACGCAGTATTTT. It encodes CATSRGQGSTDTQYF.

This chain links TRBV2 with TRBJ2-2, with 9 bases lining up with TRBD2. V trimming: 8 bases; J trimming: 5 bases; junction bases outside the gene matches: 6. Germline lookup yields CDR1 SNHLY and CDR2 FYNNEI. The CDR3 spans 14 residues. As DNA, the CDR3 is TGTGCCAGCTATAGCGGGAGAGGAACCGGGGAGCTGTTTTTT. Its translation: CASYSGRGTGELFF.

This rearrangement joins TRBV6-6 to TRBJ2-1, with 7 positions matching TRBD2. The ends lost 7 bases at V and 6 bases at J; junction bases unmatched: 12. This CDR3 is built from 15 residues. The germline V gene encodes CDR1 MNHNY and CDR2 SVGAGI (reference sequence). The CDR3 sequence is CASTEVYGRSNEQFF. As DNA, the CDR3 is TGTGCCAGCACCGAAGTGTACGGGAGGAGCAATGAGCAGTTCTTC.